The clone carrying this T cell receptor beta chain appeared once. Its specificity is not known. It was healthy donors who served as the controls, matched for age and sex. The data are from a study of CD8 T cells in Susac syndrome. General study findings and limits: Only a relatively small number of individuals were included in the TCR sequencing and HLA analysis.

The CDR3 totals 13 residues. Looked up from germline, CDR1 is LNHDA and CDR2 is SQIVND (reference sequence). V was cut by 1 base and J by 5 bases, with 8 bases left in between. Reverse transcription of about 0.5 to 1 ug RNA was carried out with random hexamers. Across 54 Vbeta and 13 Jbeta, immunoSEQ multiplex PCR amplified TCR beta CDR3. TCRdb reprocessed the immunoSEQ multiplex PCR reads via MiXCR and lists one record per CDR3 protein. In the table there are about 120,000 distinct CDR3 sequences, 85% to 95% of which are singletons. Sequenced material: CD4+ T cells from PBMCs. This TCR was sampled from a human donor in good health. This chain connects TRBV19 to TRBJ1-1; D gene uncertain. CDR3 amino acids: CASSIGAGTEAFF. CDR3 nucleotides: TGTGCCAGTAGTATAGGAGCGGGAACTGAAGCTTTCTTT.